This T cell receptor beta chain was found in a study of blood T cell repertoires in COVID-19. Overall study: T cells, B-cell-depleted T cells, or PBMCs supplied cDNA or gDNA.

Generated by immunoSEQ multiplex PCR, the TCRdb table keeps only in-frame clones and is missing some. This sample has around 130,000 clones, with approximately 80% found just once. This CDR3 spans 17 amino acids. CDR1 and CDR2 from the germline V gene are SGDLS and YYNGEE. V lost 3 bases to trimming and J lost 7 bases; unmatched junction nucleotides: 7. The V call is TRBV9, the J call TRBJ2-1, with 16 bases identical to TRBD2. Sequencing was performed on peripheral blood. This receptor was obtained from a man aged 65 to 79 with acute or convalescent COVID-19. CDR3 bases: TGTGCCAGCAGCGGTCCCGGGACTAGCGGGGGGGCAAATGAGCAGTTCTTC. Protein: CASSGPGTSGGANEQFF.